This TCR beta chain appears in the sequencing data of a study of blood T cells in healthy people across ages. This clonotype was detected only once. This CDR3 region has 13 residues. CDR1 and CDR2 from the germline V gene are MDHEN and SYDVKM. The germline V and J ends were trimmed by 4 bases and 4 bases, with 11 bases remaining between them. For the second PCR, which ran for roughly 7 to 11 cycles, a sample-barcoded 5' primer and a J-beta primer mix were used. CDR3-containing paired-end reads numbered at least 2.5 million in each sample. MiXCR, run by TCRdb on the 5' RACE reads, gives a single entry per CDR3 protein. The sample lists approximately 900,000 distinct CDR3 sequences; about 48% were seen once. Healthy Caucasians from Russia aged about 6 to 90 served as donors.

This chain uses TRBV28 with TRBJ2-7; the D call may be TRBD1 or TRBD2 (5 bases each). This TCR was sampled from a man aged 25 to 45 in good health. Sequenced input: blood. The CDR3 nucleotides read TGTGCCAGCAGTTCCCCCGAGGGGTACGAGCAGTACTTC. Amino acid sequence: CASSSPEGYEQYF.